The source of this T cell receptor beta chain is a study of blood T cells in healthy people across ages. General study findings and limits: Bulk PBMC profiling left naive and antigen-experienced comparisons inconclusive.

V lost 4 bases and J lost 0, with 17 bases in between. Germline V CDR1 and CDR2: LGHNA, YNFKEQ. The CDR3 has 17 amino acids. The second PCR ran about 6 to 12 cycles with a sample-barcoded 5' primer and J-beta primers. Each TCR beta cDNA got a 12-nucleotide random molecular identifier. From the 5' RACE reads, TCRdb called clonotypes with MiXCR, one entry per CDR3 protein. The sample holds over a million distinct CDR3 sequences, approximately 40% seen once. With regard to this clonotype: The antigen remains unidentified.

What was sequenced was blood. This chain connects TRBV4-2 to TRBJ2-3; either TRBD1 or TRBD2 may supply D (5 bases each). This receptor was taken from a woman under 30 in good health. CDR3 nucleotide sequence: TGTGCCAGCAGCCCCGAACCGGGACGGTCTAGCACAGATACGCAGTATTTT. It encodes CASSPEPGRSSTDTQYF.